Given below is one T cell receptor beta chain in context. These data come from a study of blood T cell repertoires in COVID-19. Study background: The study drew acute and convalescent COVID-19 samples from the United States, Italy and Spain. T cells, B-cell-depleted T cells, or PBMCs provided the cDNA or gDNA that served as material.

CDR1 and CDR2 from the germline V gene are MNHEY and SMNVEV (reference sequence). Trimming left V 3 bases short and J 0 bases short, with 9 bases between. This CDR3 has 14 amino acids. Some clones are missing from TCRdb's copy, which holds only in-frame ones; the method was immunoSEQ multiplex PCR. The sample has fewer than 180,000 clones, 65% to 90% seen once. The receptor comes from a man aged 65 to 79 with acute or convalescent COVID-19. The sequencing sample was made of peripheral blood. The rearrangement links TRBV27 to TRBJ2-7; no definite D call. CDR3 loop: CASSLTWSSYEQYF. In DNA, the CDR3 is TGTGCCAGCAGTTTGACCTGGAGCTCCTACGAGCAGTACTTC.